The 11 T cell receptor beta chains below come from one sample, sequenced in a study of cytomegalovirus exposure and HLA in healthy donors. PCR primers comprised 60 Vbeta and 13 Jbeta primers. The table came from immunoSEQ multiplex PCR; TCRdb's copy has only in-frame clones and leaves some out. The table lists 160,000 or so clones, roughly 80% of them singletons, with around 0.93% in the top ten. Sequencing input: PBMCs. The receptor set was obtained from a man under 40 in good health and CMV-seronegative.

Written as DNA, the CDR3 is TGCGCCAGCAGCTTGGTCGTGGGAGGGGACTACGAGCAGTACTTC. The encoded protein is CASSLVVGGDYEQYF. This chain links TRBV5-1 with TRBJ2-7, with TRBD2 matching 7 bases. Looked up from germline, CDR1 is SGHRS and CDR2 is YFSETQ. The length of the CDR3 is 15 residues. The V and J ends lost 0 bases and 3 bases, in that order; junction bases with no gene match: 6. Looking up the rest from reference TRBV5-1 and TRBJ2-7 gives the full variable domain: KAGVTQTPRYLIKTRGQQVTLSCSPISGHRSVSWYQQTPGQGLQFLFEYFSETQRNKGNFPGRFSGRQFSNSRSEMNVSTLELGDSALYLCASSLVVGGDYEQYFGPGTRLTVT.

This chain links TRBV18 with TRBJ2-1, with a possible D match to TRBD2 (6 bases). The CDR3 extends over 15 amino acids. Germline CDR1 KGHSH, CDR2 LQKENI. Trimming cost V 6 bases and J 4 bases, with 16 bases left between them. The CDR3 sequence is CASSEWASEYNEQFF. In DNA, the CDR3 is TGTGCCAGCTCCGAGTGGGCTAGCGAGTACAATGAGCAGTTCTTC.

The V gene is TRBV6-6, the J gene TRBJ2-3; 7 bases line up with TRBD1. Trimming at V came to 2 bases and at J to 3 bases, leaving 5 bases not matched to a gene. The length of the CDR3 is 15 residues. Germline V gene data show CDR1 as MNHNY and CDR2 as SVGAGI (reference sequence). The chain's CDR3 is CASSYGDRVTDTQYF. The CDR3 bases are TGTGCCAGCAGTTACGGAGACAGGGTTACAGATACGCAGTATTTT.

The chain couples TRBV29-1 to TRBJ1-5; a weak D match, TRBD1 (5 bases). Germline lookup yields CDR1 SQVTM and CDR2 ANQGSEA. This CDR3 is built from 12 residues. Trimming removed 7 bases from V and 7 bases from J, with 14 bases in between. The CDR3 region is CSAWTSGQPQHF. In nucleotides, the CDR3 is TGCAGCGCATGGACAAGCGGGCAGCCCCAGCATTTT.

J is TRBJ2-1 and V is TRBV7-3, with D possibly matching TRBD2 (5 bases). Germline V CDR1 and CDR2: SGHTA, FQGTGA. The CDR3 spans 15 residues. Trimming left V 5 bases short and J 7 bases short, with 18 bases between. The CDR3: CASSLLVGEVNEQFF. CDR3 nucleotides: TGTGCCAGCAGCCTCCTAGTGGGAGAGGTTAATGAGCAGTTCTTC.

This clone occurred once. The chain combines TRBV19 with TRBJ1-5; possible D gene TRBD1, 5 bases. V was cut by 9 bases and J by 6 bases, with 9 bases left in between. The length of the CDR3 is 11 residues. Germline V gives CDR1 LNHDA, CDR2 SQIVND (reference sequence). The CDR3 nucleotides read TGTGCCAGCGGAGGGGTTCAGCCCCAGCATTTT. This codes for CASGGVQPQHF.

The V call is TRBV29-1, the J call TRBJ1-2; D ambiguous. This CDR3 has 12 residues. V was pared by 2 bases and J by 4 bases, with 8 bases between. Germline-derived CDR1 and CDR2 are SQVTM and ANQGSEA. CDR3 coding DNA: TGCAGCGTTGAAACGGTACCCTATGGCTACACCTTC. This sequence encodes CSVETVPYGYTF. Full variable domain (missing parts from reference TRBV29-1 and TRBJ1-2): SAVISQKPSRDICQRGTSLTIQCQVDSQVTMMFWYRQQPGQSLTLIATANQGSEATYESGFVIDKFPISRPNLTFSTLTVSNMSPEDSSIYLCSVETVPYGYTFGSGTRLTVV.

This clone was observed a single time. The chain combines TRBV19 with TRBJ1-2; TRBD1 might be the D (5 bases). Germline assignment: CDR1 LNHDA and CDR2 SQIVND (reference sequence). V was trimmed by 6 bases and J by 8 bases, leaving 16 bases between them. The CDR3 loop spans 13 amino acids. The CDR3 coding sequence is TGTGCCAGTAGCCTAGGGACTTTCGGAGGCTACACCTTC. Encoded protein: CASSLGTFGGYTF.

The CDR3 DNA is TGTGCCACCGCTCAGGCGCGACAGGTTTTCAATCAGCCCCAGCATTTT. Its protein is CATAQARQVFNQPQHF. The rearrangement links TRBV19 to TRBJ1-5; possible D gene TRBD1, 6 bases. In germline, CDR1 is LNHDA, CDR2 SQIVND (reference sequence). This CDR3 contains 16 residues. V was clipped by 10 bases and J by 3 bases, with 22 bases between them.

In this sample, this clone turned up a few times. This chain connects TRBV6-1 to TRBJ1-4, with no clear D. CDR3 length: 13 residues. The germline V gene encodes CDR1 MNHNS and CDR2 SASEGT. Trimming removed 4 bases at V and 8 bases at J, with 11 bases between. In nucleotides, the CDR3 is TGTGCCAGCAGTGGACTATTGGGAGAAAAACTGTTTTTT. Its protein is CASSGLLGEKLFF.

The chain uses TRBV28 and TRBJ2-1; TRBD1 aligns across 12 bases. With V trimmed by 4 bases and J by 4 bases, 14 bases remained unmatched. Per the germline V gene, CDR1 is MDHEN and CDR2 is SYDVKM. This CDR3 has 19 amino acids. In DNA form, the CDR3 reads TGTGCCAGCAGTTCCCCCGGGACAGGGGGCCGAGGAACATACAATGAGCAGTTCTTC. It encodes CASSSPGTGGRGTYNEQFF.